Shown below are 26 T cell receptor beta chains from a single sample sequenced in a study of identical twins. TCRdb reprocessed the 5' RACE reads with MiXCR, giving one entry per CDR3 protein. The top ten hold around 5% of the sample, which has about 250,000 distinct CDR3 sequences, approximately 7.3% seen once. Another study also made use of these data, one on yellow fever vaccine responses in identical twins.

Sample: CD8+ T cells sorted from blood. The source of these receptors is a woman aged 18-29 years in good health.

This clonotype was detected only a few times. CDR3 in amino acids: CASSYAPGQGQQEAFF. CDR3 nucleotide sequence: TGTGCCAGCAGTTACGCCCCGGGACAGGGCCAACAAGAAGCTTTCTTT. The rearrangement joins TRBV5-6 to TRBJ1-1, with 9 bases identical to TRBD1. The CDR3 runs 16 residues. V was pared by 5 bases and J by 8 bases, with 16 bases of the junction left unmatched. CDR1 is SGHDT and CDR2 is YYEEEE in the germline V gene.

The chain links TRBV9 to TRBJ2-7; 7 bases line up with TRBD2. The junction had 5 bases not matched to a gene; V was cut back by 3 bases and J by 2 bases. The CDR3 spans 14 residues. Germline lookup yields CDR1 SGDLS and CDR2 YYNGEE. The DNA of the CDR3 is TGTGCCAGCAGCGCCCGGGAGGATCCCTACGAGCAGTACTTC. Amino acid sequence: CASSAREDPYEQYF. The entire variable domain, with the rest obtained from reference TRBV9 and TRBJ2-7, is as follows: DSGVTQTPKHLITATGQRVTLRCSPRSGDLSVYWYQQSLDQGLQFLIQYYNGEERAKGNILERFSAQQFPDLHSELNLSSLELGDSALYFCASSAREDPYEQYFGPGTRLTVT.

The rearrangement joins TRBV27 to TRBJ2-7; 9 positions agree with TRBD1. The CDR3 is 16 amino acids. Per germline, CDR1 MNHEY and CDR2 SMNVEV (reference sequence). V shed 6 bases and J 2 bases; nucleotides not matched to a gene: 11. The CDR3 nucleotides read TGTGCCAGCAGCCCCGGGCCGGGACAGGGTCCCTACGAGCAGTACTTC. Translating gives CASSPGPGQGPYEQYF.

J is TRBJ2-7 and V is TRBV5-1; the match to TRBD2 covers 12 bases. CDR1 and CDR2 (germline): SGHRS, YFSETQ. V gave up 8 bases and J gave up 4 bases; unmatched junction bases: 7. The CDR3 has 14 residues. DNA of the CDR3: TGCGCCAGGACCGGGACTAGCGGGCTATACGAGCAGTACTTC. This codes for CARTGTSGLYEQYF.

This clonotype turned up a few times. The chain carries TRBV28 and TRBJ2-6; 8 positions agree with TRBD2. This CDR3 has 17 residues. V dropped 7 bases and J dropped 0; count of bases not matched to a gene: 8. Germline loops: CDR1 MDHEN, CDR2 SYDVKM. The CDR3 loop reads CASIPRGGYSGANVLTF. CDR3 bases: TGTGCCAGCATCCCACGGGGGGGGTACTCTGGGGCCAACGTCCTGACTTTC. Combining the CDR3 with reference TRBV28 and TRBJ2-6 gives the whole variable domain DVKVTQSSRYLVKRTGEKVFLECVQDMDHENMFWYRQDPGLGLRLIYFSYDVKMKEKGDIPEGYSVSREKKERFSLILESASTNQTSMYLCASIPRGGYSGANVLTFGAGSRLTVL.

This clonotype was recorded at least ten times. The gene calls are TRBV2 and TRBJ1-5; perhaps TRBD1 as D (5 bases). Germline V gene lookup returns CDR1 SNHLY and CDR2 FYNNEI. The V end lost 5 bases, the J end lost 6 bases, and 14 bases lay between the germline ends. The CDR3 loop spans 14 amino acids. The CDR3, as DNA: TGTGCCAGCAGTCTGGGGGAGACCGGTCAGCCCCAGCATTTT. Its translation is CASSLGETGQPQHF. Using reference TRBV2 and TRBJ1-5 for the parts outside the CDR3, the full variable domain is EPEVTQTPSHQVTQMGQEVILRCVPISNHLYFYWYRQILGQKVEFLVSFYNNEISEKSEIFDDQFSVERPDGSNFTLKIRSTKLEDSAMYFCASSLGETGQPQHFGDGTRLSIL.

This clonotype was detected only a few times. The rearrangement uses TRBV7-7 and TRBJ2-5, with TRBD1 matching 8 bases. The ends lost 5 bases at V and 6 bases at J; junction bases unmatched: 8. Germline-derived CDR1 and CDR2 are SSHAT and FNYEAQ (reference sequence). The CDR3 length is 14 residues. CDR3 residues: CASSRGQGGKTQYF. In DNA, the CDR3 is TGTGCCAGCAGCCGAGGACAGGGTGGAAAGACCCAGTACTTC.

Only a few counts were recorded for this clonotype. CDR3 in amino acids: CASSLVADRDYEQYV. CDR3 bases: TGTGCCAGCAGCTTAGTAGCTGACAGGGACTACGAGCAGTACGTC. This sequence joins TRBV13 and TRBJ2-7; 7 positions agree with TRBD1. Germline V CDR1 and CDR2: PRHDT, FYEKMQ (reference sequence). This CDR3 is 15 amino acids long. The junction had 6 bases not matched to a gene; V was cut back by 1 base and J by 3 bases.

This clonotype has a handful of counts. V usage is TRBV13 and J usage is TRBJ2-3; 9 bases fit TRBD2. Germline V CDR1 and CDR2: PRHDT, FYEKMQ (reference sequence). The CDR3 extends over 16 amino acids. Trimming removed 5 bases from V and 0 bases from J; junction bases left unmatched: 6. The CDR3 bases are TGTGCCAGCAGCACGAGCGGGAGGTGGAGCACAGATACGCAGTATTTT. It yields the protein CASSTSGRWSTDTQYF. Looking up the rest from reference TRBV13 and TRBJ2-3 gives the full variable domain: AAGVIQSPRHLIKEKRETATLKCYPIPRHDTVYWYQQGPGQDPQFLISFYEKMQSDKGSIPDRFSAQQFSDYHSELNMSSLELGDSALYFCASSTSGRWSTDTQYFGPGTRLTVL.

A few counts support this clonotype. This sequence joins TRBV20-1 and TRBJ2-1; 10 bases match TRBD2. The CDR3 extends over 17 amino acids. The germline V gene encodes CDR1 DFQATT and CDR2 SNEGSKA (reference sequence). With V trimmed by 6 bases and J by 0 bases, 11 bases remained unmatched. The CDR3 bases are TGCAGTGCAAAGGGACTAGCGAGGAGAAGCTCCTACAATGAGCAGTTCTTC. This codes for CSAKGLARRSSYNEQFF.

There are many counts of this clonotype. The gene calls are TRBV12-3 or TRBV12-4 and TRBJ1-1, with D maybe TRBD1 (6 bases). The CDR3 totals 15 residues. The ends were cut back, 5 bases at V and 5 bases at J, with 18 bases in the middle. The CDR3 loop reads CASSPPGGGGTEAFF. CDR3 sequence (DNA): TGTGCCAGCAGTCCCCCGGGAGGGGGGGGTACTGAAGCTTTCTTT.

The chain combines TRBV28 with TRBJ1-5; maybe TRBD1 (5 bases). Trimming removed 6 bases from V and 7 bases from J, with 16 bases in between. There are 14 residues in the CDR3. Germline-derived CDR1 and CDR2 are MDHEN and SYDVKM. CDR3 nucleotide sequence: TGTGCCAGCAGCCCCGTCAGGGAAATCCAGCCCCAGCATTTT. The encoded protein is CASSPVREIQPQHF.

This clonotype was found a few times. The rearrangement links TRBV2 to TRBJ2-3; 7 nucleotides line up with TRBD2. Looked up from germline, CDR1 is SNHLY and CDR2 is FYNNEI. V lost 8 bases, J lost 3 bases, and 11 bases stayed unmatched. The CDR3 sequence is 15 residues long. The CDR3 loop is CASALGEGVTDTQYF. The CDR3, as DNA: TGTGCCAGCGCCCTCGGGGAGGGAGTGACAGATACGCAGTATTTT.

The chain links TRBV24-1 to TRBJ2-1; TRBD1 matches 8 bases. The CDR3 has 17 amino acids. With 4 bases clipped from V and 5 bases from J, the junction kept 12 bases outside the gene matches. Germline lookup yields CDR1 KGHDR and CDR2 SFDVKD. CDR3 coding DNA: TGTGCCACCAGTGACCCCAGTACGTCGACAGGGGACAATGAGCAGTTCTTC. Encoded protein: CATSDPSTSTGDNEQFF.

Only a few counts were recorded for this clonotype. This chain connects TRBV12-3 or TRBV12-4 to TRBJ2-7; TRBD1 is a possible D gene (5 bases). The CDR3 spans 13 residues. Trimming cost V 6 bases and J 0 bases, with 9 bases left between them. In DNA, the CDR3 is TGTGCCAGCAGAGGGGCAGACTCCTACGAGCAGTACGTC. Translating it yields CASRGADSYEQYV.

This clonotype was observed a handful of times. J is TRBJ2-7 and V is TRBV5-6, with D tentatively TRBD2 (5 bases). Germline CDR1 reads SGHDT; CDR2 reads YYEEEE. The CDR3 totals 12 residues. The germline V and J ends were trimmed by 4 bases and 6 bases, with 11 bases remaining between them. CDR3 sequence: CASSLGGLEQYV. The DNA for the CDR3 is TGTGCCAGCAGCCTAGGAGGCCTCGAGCAGTACGTC.

This clonotype has a handful of counts. This sequence joins TRBV27 and TRBJ2-1; 8 nucleotides agree with TRBD2. V was pared by 6 bases and J by 1 base, with 5 bases of the junction left unmatched. The CDR3 is made up of 15 amino acids. CDR1 is MNHEY and CDR2 is SMNVEV in the germline V gene (reference sequence). The CDR3 nucleotides are TGTGCCAGCAGACCGGGACTAGGATCCTACAATGAGCAGTTCTTC. Amino acids: CASRPGLGSYNEQFF.

The J gene is TRBJ2-1, the V gene TRBV25-1; D is possibly TRBD1 or TRBD2 (7 bases each). V was trimmed by 3 bases and J by 1 base, leaving 25 bases between them. The V gene's germline CDR1 is MGHDK and CDR2 SYGVNS. CDR3 length: 20 amino acids. Here the CDR3 DNA reads TGTGCCAGCAGTGAGATGGGAGGGGGCGCGTCAGGAGGATCCTACAATGAGCAGTTCTTC. Translation gives CASSEMGGGASGGSYNEQFF.

This clonotype was seen only a few times. The chain combines TRBV4-1 with TRBJ2-1; 8 bases are a match to TRBD1. The ends lost 0 bases at V and 9 bases at J; junction bases unmatched: 13. The CDR3 totals 17 residues. Germline CDR1 reads MGHRA; CDR2 reads YSYEKL. CDR3 DNA sequence: TGCGCCAGCAGCCAAGATTGGGGGACAGGTGAATCCGGTGAGCAGTTCTTC. Amino acid sequence: CASSQDWGTGESGEQFF.

This clonotype was seen more than once but under ten times. The V gene is TRBV5-5, the J gene TRBJ2-7; 13 bases line up with TRBD2. The germline gives CDR1 SGHKS, CDR2 YYEKEE (reference sequence). With V trimmed by 4 bases and J by 1 base, 5 bases remained unmatched. This CDR3 is 16 amino acids long. Here the CDR3 reads CASSRGLAGVSYEQYF. The CDR3 DNA reads TGTGCCAGCAGCCGCGGACTAGCGGGAGTTTCCTACGAGCAGTACTTC.

V is TRBV3-1 and J is TRBJ2-1; no clear D gene. CDR1 and CDR2 from the germline V gene are LGHDT and YNNKEL (reference sequence). CDR3 size: 17 residues. The V end lost 4 bases, the J end lost 4 bases, and 20 bases lay between the germline ends. The DNA of the CDR3 is TGTGCCAGCAGCCCCGACTCCCTCGAAATGCCATACAATGAGCAGTTCTTC. Its protein product is CASSPDSLEMPYNEQFF.

This clonotype was counted ten times or more. The chain carries TRBV10-3 and TRBJ2-1; TRBD2 aligns across 8 bases. The CDR3 runs 17 residues. CDR1 is ENHRY and CDR2 is SYGVKD in the germline V gene. After removal of 6 bases from V and 4 bases from J, the junction contained 14 bases not matched to a gene. DNA of the CDR3: TGTGCCATCAGCGGGGGGGCGAGCGGACAGACTTACAATGAGCAGTTCTTC. Its translation: CAISGGASGQTYNEQFF.

The chain has TRBV20-1 and TRBJ2-2, with TRBD2 matching 13 bases. The germline gives CDR1 DFQATT, CDR2 SNEGSKA (reference sequence). V shed 3 bases and J 6 bases; nucleotides not matched to a gene: 7. The CDR3 runs 16 residues. DNA for the CDR3: TGCAGTGCTAGTACTAGCGGGGGGGCCTTGGCCGGGGAGCTGTTTTTT. As protein: CSASTSGGALAGELFF.

In its sample, this clonotype was seen a few times. This chain uses TRBV29-1 with TRBJ2-1, with 11 bases that match TRBD2. V trimming: 0 bases; J trimming: 0 bases; junction bases outside the gene matches: 10. The CDR3 runs to 19 residues. The germline V gene has CDR1 SQVTM and CDR2 ANQGSEA. CDR3 amino acids: CSVEDSWLAGGNSYNEQFF. The CDR3 DNA follows: TGCAGCGTTGAAGATTCCTGGCTAGCGGGGGGTAACTCCTACAATGAGCAGTTCTTC.

This clonotype turned up a few times. This chain joins TRBV14 and TRBJ1-1; the D is unclear. The germline CDR1 and CDR2 sequences are SGHDN and FVKESK. The V and J ends lost 4 bases and 1 base respectively, with 16 bases between them. This CDR3 has 16 residues. The CDR3 spells CASSPSRGVRNTEAFF. CDR3 bases: TGTGCCAGCAGCCCCTCTCGGGGTGTCCGGAACACTGAAGCTTTCTTT.

This clonotype was counted ten times or more. The chain has TRBV28 and TRBJ2-5, with a tentative D call TRBD2 (5 bases). There are 16 residues in the CDR3. Germline assignment: CDR1 MDHEN and CDR2 SYDVKM. V lost 3 bases and J 5 bases, leaving 19 bases between the germline ends. The CDR3 nucleotides read TGTGCCAGCAGTTTTGGGGTTTCGCTTCTAGCTGAGACCCAGTACTTC. Translated: CASSFGVSLLAETQYF.